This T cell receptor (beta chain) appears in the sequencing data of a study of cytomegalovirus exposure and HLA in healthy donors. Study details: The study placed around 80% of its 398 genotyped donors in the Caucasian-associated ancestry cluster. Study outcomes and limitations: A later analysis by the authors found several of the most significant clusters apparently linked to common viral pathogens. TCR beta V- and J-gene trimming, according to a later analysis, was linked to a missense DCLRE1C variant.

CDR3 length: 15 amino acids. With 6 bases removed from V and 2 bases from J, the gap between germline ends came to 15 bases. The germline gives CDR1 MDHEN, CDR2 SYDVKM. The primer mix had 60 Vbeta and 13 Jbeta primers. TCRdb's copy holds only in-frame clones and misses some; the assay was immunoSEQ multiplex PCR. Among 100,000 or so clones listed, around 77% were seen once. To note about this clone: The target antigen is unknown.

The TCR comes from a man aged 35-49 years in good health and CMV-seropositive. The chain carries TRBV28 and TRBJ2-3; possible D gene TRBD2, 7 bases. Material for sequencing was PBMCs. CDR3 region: CASRGRGPNTDTQYF. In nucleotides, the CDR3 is TGTGCCAGCAGGGGGCGGGGGCCTAACACAGATACGCAGTATTTT.